Listed below are T cell receptor beta chains from one sample, sequenced in a study of CD8 T cells in ankylosing spondylitis. Via MiXCR, TCRdb re-called the 5' RACE reads, giving one row per CDR3 protein. The data contain around 160,000 distinct CDR3 sequences, about 9.9% of them singletons. Material: blood, either unsorted or a sorted T cell fraction (not recorded which). The receptors were gathered from a male donor with ankylosing spondylitis or in good health (not recorded which). Each CDR3 is given with its conserved first and last residue. D genes are given only for firm matches. Expanded clones are given a class, and other clones once, few, many or no size at all.

clone size	V gene	J gene	D gene	CDR3 protein	CDR3 DNA
many	TRBV10-3	TRBJ2-7	TRBD1	CAIRQGHEQYF	TGTGCCATCAGACAGGGGCACGAGCAGTACTTC
NA	TRBV5-6	TRBJ1-3	NA	CASSLVGNTIYF	TGTGCCAGCAGCTTGGTTGGAAACACCATATATTTT
few	TRBV7-6	TRBJ1-2	NA	CASSLRGSDLTTRAYGYTF	TGTGCCAGCAGCTTACGGGGGAGCGACCTAACCACCAGAGCCTATGGCTACACCTTC
many	TRBV12-3/TRBV12-4	TRBJ1-1	NA	CASRQGEDTEAFF	TGTGCCAGCAGACAGGGAGAGGACACTGAAGCTTTCTTT
many	TRBV19	TRBJ2-4	NA	CASKAREAKNIQYF	TGTGCCAGTAAAGCCAGGGAGGCCAAAAACATTCAGTACTTC
NA	TRBV7-2	TRBJ2-1	NA	CASLQYNEQFF	TGTGCCAGCCTACAATACAATGAGCAGTTCTTC
many	TRBV14	TRBJ2-1	NA	CASSLHSGYNEQFF	TGTGCCAGCAGCCTACATAGCGGATACAATGAGCAGTTCTTC
many	TRBV25-1	TRBJ2-7	NA	CASSEPGALYEQYF	TGTGCCAGCAGTGAACCCGGGGCGCTCTACGAGCAGTACTTC
NA	TRBV6-1	TRBJ1-2	NA	CASSGAGYPYGYTF	TGTGCCAGCAGCGGGGCAGGGTATCCCTATGGCTACACCTTC
many	TRBV5-1	TRBJ2-4	NA	CASSWEGQDIQYF	TGCGCCAGCAGCTGGGAGGGACAGGACATTCAGTACTTC
many	TRBV5-1	TRBJ2-3	TRBD2	CASSFSGGGTDTQYF	TGCGCCAGCAGCTTTAGCGGGGGGGGCACAGATACGCAGTATTTT
NA	TRBV14	TRBJ2-1	TRBD2	CASSHYPVALAGSSEQFF	TGTGCCAGCAGCCACTACCCGGTGGCACTAGCGGGATCATCTGAGCAGTTCTTC
many	TRBV3-1	TRBJ2-3	NA	CASSQESPVPDTQYF	TGTGCCAGCAGCCAAGAGAGCCCAGTGCCAGATACGCAGTATTTT
many	TRBV6-2/TRBV6-3	TRBJ2-2	NA	CASNRGQSNTGELFF	TGTGCCAGCAACCGCGGACAGTCGAACACCGGGGAGCTGTTTTTT
NA	TRBV6-5	TRBJ2-1	TRBD2	CASSYGDPTGGYNEQFF	TGTGCCAGCAGTTACGGGGACCCTACGGGGGGCTACAATGAGCAGTTCTTC
many	TRBV3-1	TRBJ2-3	NA	CASSPRGDTQYF	TGTGCCAGCAGCCCGAGGGGGGATACGCAGTATTTT
many	TRBV5-1	TRBJ1-1	NA	CASSLTEQGKAGGVFF	TGCGCCAGCAGCTTGACGGAACAGGGTAAGGCTGGCGGCGTTTTCTTT
many	TRBV3-1	TRBJ2-1	NA	CASTFAAYNEQFF	TGTGCCAGCACCTTTGCCGCCTACAATGAGCAGTTCTTC
few	TRBV7-2	TRBJ2-5	TRBD1	CASSPDRVRETQYF	TGTGCCAGCAGCCCGGACAGGGTTAGGGAGACCCAGTACTTC
NA	TRBV5-6	TRBJ1-6	NA	CASSLGSSSPLHF	TGTGCCAGCAGCTTGGGCTCTAGCTCACCCCTCCACTTT
few	TRBV20-1	TRBJ1-2	TRBD1	CSARGQGAKGGYTF	TGCAGTGCTAGGGGACAGGGGGCAAAGGGTGGCTACACCTTC
few	TRBV5-1	TRBJ2-3	TRBD2	CASSDPAGGTDTQYF	TGCGCCAGTTCCGACCCAGCGGGAGGTACAGATACGCAGTATTTT
many	TRBV5-1	TRBJ1-1	NA	CASSLGGPGTEAFF	TGCGCCAGCAGCTTGGGGGGGCCAGGCACTGAAGCTTTCTTT
many	TRBV5-1	TRBJ2-5	NA	CASSLYIGETQYF	TGCGCCAGCAGCTTATACATAGGCGAGACCCAGTACTTC
NA	TRBV5-1	TRBJ2-1	NA	CASSLDSSNEQFF	TGCGCCAGCAGCTTGGATTCGAGCAATGAGCAGTTCTTC
many	TRBV12-3/TRBV12-4	TRBJ2-5	TRBD1	CASNPGQGRTQETQYF	TGTGCCAGCAACCCAGGACAGGGAAGAACGCAAGAGACCCAGTACTTC